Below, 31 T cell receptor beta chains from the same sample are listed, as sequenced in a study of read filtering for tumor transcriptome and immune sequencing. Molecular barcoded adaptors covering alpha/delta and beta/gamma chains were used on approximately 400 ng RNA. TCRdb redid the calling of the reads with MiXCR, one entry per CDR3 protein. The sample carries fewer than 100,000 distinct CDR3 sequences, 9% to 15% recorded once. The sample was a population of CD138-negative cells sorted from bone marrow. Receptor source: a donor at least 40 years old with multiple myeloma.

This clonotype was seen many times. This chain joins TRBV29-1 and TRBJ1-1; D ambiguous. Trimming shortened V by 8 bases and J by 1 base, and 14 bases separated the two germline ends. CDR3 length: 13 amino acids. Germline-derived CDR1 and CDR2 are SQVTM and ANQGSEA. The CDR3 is CSLSVRGNTEAFF. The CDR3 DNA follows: TGCAGCCTCTCTGTTCGGGGGAACACTGAAGCTTTCTTT.

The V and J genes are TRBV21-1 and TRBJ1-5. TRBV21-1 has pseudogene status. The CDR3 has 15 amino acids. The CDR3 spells CASSKILGVNQPQHF. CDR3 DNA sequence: TGTGCCAGCAGCAAGATTTTGGGAGTAAATCAGCCCCAGCATTTT.

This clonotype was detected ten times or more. CDR3 coding DNA: TGTGCCAGCAGTTACGGTCCATCAGGTTTTATCAATCAGCCCCAGCATTTT. Its protein product is CASSYGPSGFINQPQHF. The chain is built from TRBV6-2 or TRBV6-3 and TRBJ1-5; D unclear. Germline CDR1 MNHEY, CDR2 SVGEGT. The CDR3 runs to 17 residues. Between the trimmed V and J ends, which lost 2 bases and 3 bases, there was a span of 17 bases.

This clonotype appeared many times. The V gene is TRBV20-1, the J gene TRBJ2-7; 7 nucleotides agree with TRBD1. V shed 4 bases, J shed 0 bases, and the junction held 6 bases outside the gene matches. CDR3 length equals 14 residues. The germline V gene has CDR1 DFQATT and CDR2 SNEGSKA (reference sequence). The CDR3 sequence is CSAMGQFNSYEQYF. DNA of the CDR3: TGCAGTGCTATGGGACAGTTCAACTCCTACGAGCAGTACTTC.

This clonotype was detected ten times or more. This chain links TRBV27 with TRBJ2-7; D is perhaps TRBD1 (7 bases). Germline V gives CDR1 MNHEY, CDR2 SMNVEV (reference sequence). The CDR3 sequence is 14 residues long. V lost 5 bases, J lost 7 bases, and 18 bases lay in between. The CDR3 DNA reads TGTGCCAGCAGTCTAACTAGCATACAGGGGGAGCAGTACTTC. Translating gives CASSLTSIQGEQYF.

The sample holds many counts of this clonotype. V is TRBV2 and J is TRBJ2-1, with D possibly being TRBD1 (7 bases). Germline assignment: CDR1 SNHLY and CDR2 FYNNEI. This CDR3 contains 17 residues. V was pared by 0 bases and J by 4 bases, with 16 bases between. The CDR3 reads CASSEAGRTGLYNEQFF. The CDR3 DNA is TGTGCCAGCAGTGAAGCAGGCCGGACAGGACTATACAATGAGCAGTTCTTC.

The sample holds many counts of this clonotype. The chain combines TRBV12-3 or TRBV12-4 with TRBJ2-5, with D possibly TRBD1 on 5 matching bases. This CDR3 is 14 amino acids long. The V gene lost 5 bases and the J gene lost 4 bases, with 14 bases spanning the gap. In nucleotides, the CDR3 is TGTGCCAGCAGTCCCGGCACCAGGGCAGAGACCCAGTACTTC. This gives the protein CASSPGTRAETQYF.

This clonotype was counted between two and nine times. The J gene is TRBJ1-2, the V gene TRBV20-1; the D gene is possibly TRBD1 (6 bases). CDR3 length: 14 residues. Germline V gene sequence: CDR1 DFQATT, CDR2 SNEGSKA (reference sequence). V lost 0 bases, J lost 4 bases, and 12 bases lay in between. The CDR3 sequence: CSAREGGEGYGYTF. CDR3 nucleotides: TGCAGTGCTAGAGAAGGGGGAGAGGGCTATGGCTACACCTTC.

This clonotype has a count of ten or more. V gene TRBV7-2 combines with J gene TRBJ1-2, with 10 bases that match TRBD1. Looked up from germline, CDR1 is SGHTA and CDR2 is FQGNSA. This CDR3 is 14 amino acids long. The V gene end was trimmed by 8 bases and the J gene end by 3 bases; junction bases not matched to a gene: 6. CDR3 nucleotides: TGTGCCAGCGCCCGACAGGGGGCTGACTATGGCTACACCTTC. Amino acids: CASARQGADYGYTF.

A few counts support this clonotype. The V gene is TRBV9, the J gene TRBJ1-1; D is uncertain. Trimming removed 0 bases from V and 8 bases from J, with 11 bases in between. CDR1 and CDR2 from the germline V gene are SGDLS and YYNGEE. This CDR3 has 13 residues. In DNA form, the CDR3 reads TGTGCCAGCAGCGTAGTCTGGGGAGGAGAAGCTTTCTTT. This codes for CASSVVWGGEAFF. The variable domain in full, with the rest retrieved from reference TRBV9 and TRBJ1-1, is DSGVTQTPKHLITATGQRVTLRCSPRSGDLSVYWYQQSLDQGLQFLIQYYNGEERAKGNILERFSAQQFPDLHSELNLSSLELGDSALYFCASSVVWGGEAFFGQGTRLTVV.

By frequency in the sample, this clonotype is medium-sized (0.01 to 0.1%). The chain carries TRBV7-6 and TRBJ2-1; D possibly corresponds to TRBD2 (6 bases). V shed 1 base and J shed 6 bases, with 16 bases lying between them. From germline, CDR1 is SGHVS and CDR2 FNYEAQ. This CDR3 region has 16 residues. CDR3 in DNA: TGTGCCAGCAGCTTAGTCGGCATTATGGGAGGCAATGAGCAGTTCTTC. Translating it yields CASSLVGIMGGNEQFF.

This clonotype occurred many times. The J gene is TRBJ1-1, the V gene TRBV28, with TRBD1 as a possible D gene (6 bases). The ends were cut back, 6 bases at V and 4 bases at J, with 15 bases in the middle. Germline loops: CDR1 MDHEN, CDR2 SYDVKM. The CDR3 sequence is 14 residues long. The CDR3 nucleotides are TGTGCCAGCAGCCTAGGGGGGTGGGTCACTGAAGCTTTCTTT. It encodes CASSLGGWVTEAFF.

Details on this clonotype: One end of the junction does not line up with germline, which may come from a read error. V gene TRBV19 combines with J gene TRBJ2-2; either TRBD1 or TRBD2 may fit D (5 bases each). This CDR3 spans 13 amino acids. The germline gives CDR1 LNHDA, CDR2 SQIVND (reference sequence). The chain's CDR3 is CASNRLDTGEMFF. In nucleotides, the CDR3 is TGTGCCAGTAACCGGTTGGACACCGGGGAGATGTTTTTT.

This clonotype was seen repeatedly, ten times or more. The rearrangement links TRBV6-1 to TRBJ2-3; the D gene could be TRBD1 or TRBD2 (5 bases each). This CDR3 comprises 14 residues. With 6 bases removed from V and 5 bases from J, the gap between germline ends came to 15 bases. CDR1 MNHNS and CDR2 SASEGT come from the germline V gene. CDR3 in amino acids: CASRTRGRLDTQYF. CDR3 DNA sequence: TGTGCCAGCAGGACGAGGGGCCGTTTAGATACGCAGTATTTT.

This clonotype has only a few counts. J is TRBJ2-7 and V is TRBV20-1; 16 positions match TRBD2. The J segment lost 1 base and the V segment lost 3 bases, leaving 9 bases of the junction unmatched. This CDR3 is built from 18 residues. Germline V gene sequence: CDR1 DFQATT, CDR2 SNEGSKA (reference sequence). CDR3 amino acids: CSARLTGTSGRGSYEQYF. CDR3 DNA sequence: TGCAGTGCTAGGCTTACCGGGACTAGCGGGAGGGGATCCTACGAGCAGTACTTC.

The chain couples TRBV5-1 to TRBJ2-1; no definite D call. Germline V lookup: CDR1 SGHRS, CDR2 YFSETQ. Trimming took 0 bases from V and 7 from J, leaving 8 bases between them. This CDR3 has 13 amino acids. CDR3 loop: CASSLVARNEQFF. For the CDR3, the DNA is TGCGCCAGCAGCTTGGTTGCGAGGAATGAGCAGTTCTTC.

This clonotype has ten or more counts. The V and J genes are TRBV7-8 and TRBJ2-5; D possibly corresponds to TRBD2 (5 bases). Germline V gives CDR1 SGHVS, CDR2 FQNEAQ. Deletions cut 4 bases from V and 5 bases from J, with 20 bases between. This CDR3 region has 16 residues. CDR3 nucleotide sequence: TGTGCCAGCAGCTCTGATTTGACCGCGCGCGGGGAGACCCAGTACTTC. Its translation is CASSSDLTARGETQYF.

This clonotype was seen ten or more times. The CDR3 nucleotides are TGCAGCGCCCCTACAGGGGGAAGAGAGACCCAGTACTTC. This codes for CSAPTGGRETQYF. The V and J genes are TRBV29-1 and TRBJ2-5; 8 nucleotides line up with TRBD1. Germline assignment: CDR1 SQVTM and CDR2 ANQGSEA. CDR3 length: 13 amino acids. J lost 4 bases, V lost 7 bases, and 8 bases had no gene match.

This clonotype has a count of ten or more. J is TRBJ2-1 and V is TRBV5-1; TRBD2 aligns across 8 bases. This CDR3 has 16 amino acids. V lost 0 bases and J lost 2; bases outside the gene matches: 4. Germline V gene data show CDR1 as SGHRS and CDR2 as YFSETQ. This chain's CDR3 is CASSLAAGGPYNEQFF. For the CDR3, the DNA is TGCGCCAGCAGCTTGGCCGCGGGAGGACCCTACAATGAGCAGTTCTTC.

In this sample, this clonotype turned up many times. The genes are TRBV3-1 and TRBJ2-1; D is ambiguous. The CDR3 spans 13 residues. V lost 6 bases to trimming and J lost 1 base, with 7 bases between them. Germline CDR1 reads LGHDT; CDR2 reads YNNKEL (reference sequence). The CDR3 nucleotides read TGTGCCAGCAGTCGGACGTCCTACAATGAGCAGTTCTTC. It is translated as CASSRTSYNEQFF.

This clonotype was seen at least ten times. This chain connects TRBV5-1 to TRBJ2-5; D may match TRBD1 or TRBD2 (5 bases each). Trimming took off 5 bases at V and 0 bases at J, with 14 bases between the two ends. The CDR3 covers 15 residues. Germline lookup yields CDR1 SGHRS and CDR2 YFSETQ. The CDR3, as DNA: TGCGCCAGCAGTCCTTCCGGGACCTACCAAGAGACCCAGTACTTC. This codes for CASSPSGTYQETQYF.

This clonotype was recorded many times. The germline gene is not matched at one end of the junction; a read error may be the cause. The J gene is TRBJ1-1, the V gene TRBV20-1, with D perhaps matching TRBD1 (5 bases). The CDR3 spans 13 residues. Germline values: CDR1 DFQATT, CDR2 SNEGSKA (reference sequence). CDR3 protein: CSAKGLLNTEAFF. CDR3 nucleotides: TGTAGTGCTAAGGGGCTCTTGAACACTGAAGCTTTCTTT.

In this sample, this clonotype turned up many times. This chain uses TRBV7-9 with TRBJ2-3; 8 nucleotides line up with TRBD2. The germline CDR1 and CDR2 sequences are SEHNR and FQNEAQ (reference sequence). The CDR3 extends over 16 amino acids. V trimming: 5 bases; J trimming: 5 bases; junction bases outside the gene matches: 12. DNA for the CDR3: TGTGCCAGCAGCCTATGGGATAGCGGGACGTTAGATACGCAGTATTTT. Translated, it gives CASSLWDSGTLDTQYF.

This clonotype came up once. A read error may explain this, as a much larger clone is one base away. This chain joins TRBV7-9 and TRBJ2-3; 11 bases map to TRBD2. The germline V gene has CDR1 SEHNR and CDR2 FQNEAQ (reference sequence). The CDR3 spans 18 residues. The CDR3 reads CATSLGSGRAIGTDTQYF. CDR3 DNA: TGTGCCACCAGCTTGGGTAGCGGGAGGGCTATTGGCACAGATACGCAGTATTTT.

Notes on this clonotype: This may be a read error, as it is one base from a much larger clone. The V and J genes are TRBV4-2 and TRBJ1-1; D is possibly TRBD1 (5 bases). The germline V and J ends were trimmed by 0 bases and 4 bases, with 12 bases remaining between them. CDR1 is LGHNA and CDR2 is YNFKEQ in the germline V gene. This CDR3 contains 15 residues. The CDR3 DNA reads TGTGCCAGCAGCCAAGACGGGACCCTGAGCACTGAAGCTTTCTTT. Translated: CASSQDGTLSTEAFF.

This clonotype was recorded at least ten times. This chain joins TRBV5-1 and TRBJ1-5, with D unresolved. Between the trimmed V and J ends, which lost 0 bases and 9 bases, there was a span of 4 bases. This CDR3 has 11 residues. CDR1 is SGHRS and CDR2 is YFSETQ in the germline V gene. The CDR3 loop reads CASSLVAPQHF. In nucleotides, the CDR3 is TGCGCCAGCAGCTTGGTAGCGCCCCAGCATTTT.

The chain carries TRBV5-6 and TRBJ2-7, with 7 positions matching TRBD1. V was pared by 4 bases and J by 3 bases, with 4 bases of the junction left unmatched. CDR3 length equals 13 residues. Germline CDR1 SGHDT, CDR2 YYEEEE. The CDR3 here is CASSRQGDYEQYF. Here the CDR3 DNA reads TGTGCCAGCAGCCGGCAGGGGGACTACGAGCAGTACTTC. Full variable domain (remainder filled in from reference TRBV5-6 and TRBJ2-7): DAGVTQSPTHLIKTRGQQVTLRCSPKSGHDTVSWYQQALGQGPQFIFQYYEEEERQRGNFPDRFSGHQFPNYSSELNVNALLLGDSALYLCASSRQGDYEQYFGPGTRLTVT.

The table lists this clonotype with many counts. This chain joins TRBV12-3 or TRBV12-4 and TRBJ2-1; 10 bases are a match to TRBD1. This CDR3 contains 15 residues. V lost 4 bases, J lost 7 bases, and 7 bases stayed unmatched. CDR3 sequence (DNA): TGTGCCAGCAGTTCTCGGGGACAGGGGATGAATGAGCAGTTCTTC. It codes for CASSSRGQGMNEQFF.

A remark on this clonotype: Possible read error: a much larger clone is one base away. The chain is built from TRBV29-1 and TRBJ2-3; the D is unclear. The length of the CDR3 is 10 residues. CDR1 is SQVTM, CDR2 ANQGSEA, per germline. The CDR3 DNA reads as TGCAGCTCGTTCACAGATACGCGGTATTTT. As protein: CSSFTDTRYF.

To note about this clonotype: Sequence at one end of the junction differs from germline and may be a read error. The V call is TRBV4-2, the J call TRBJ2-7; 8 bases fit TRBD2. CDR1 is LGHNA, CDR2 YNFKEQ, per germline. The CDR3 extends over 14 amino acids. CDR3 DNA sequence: TGTGCCAGCGGCCAGGGGACTAGAGACTACGAGCAGTACTTC. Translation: CASGQGTRDYEQYF.

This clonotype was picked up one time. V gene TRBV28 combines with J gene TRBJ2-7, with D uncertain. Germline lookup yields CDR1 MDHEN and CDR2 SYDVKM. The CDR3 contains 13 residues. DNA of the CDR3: TGTGTCATAAGTCCTGGCGGAACCTACGAGCAGTACTTC. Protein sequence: CVISPGGTYEQYF.